Here is one T cell receptor (beta chain) with its context. Its antigen is as yet unknown. V was pared by 2 bases and J by 2 bases, with 1 base between. The CDR3 length is 12 residues. Germline assignment: CDR1 SGHRS and CDR2 YFSETQ. This sample was included in a study of Ad26.COV2.S vaccination and SARS-CoV-2 variants. Regarding the study as a whole: Reported findings describe substantial breadth in spike-specific CD8+ and CD4+ T cell responses following vaccination. Higher spike-specific TCR breadth was found in vaccine recipients than in placebo recipients. The analyses of TCR breadth and depth may have understated the size of total T cell responses.

Measured with immunoSEQ multiplex PCR; TCRdb has only the in-frame clones, and not every one. The table records 87,000 or so clones, more than 65% of them present only once. V gene TRBV5-1 combines with J gene TRBJ2-2, with D unclear. The sample consisted of peripheral blood, taken after recovery from COVID-19. The TCR was taken from a human donor who had recovered from COVID-19. The CDR3 bases are TGCGCCAGCAGCTTCAACACCGGGGAGCTGTTTTTT. Translated, it gives CASSFNTGELFF.